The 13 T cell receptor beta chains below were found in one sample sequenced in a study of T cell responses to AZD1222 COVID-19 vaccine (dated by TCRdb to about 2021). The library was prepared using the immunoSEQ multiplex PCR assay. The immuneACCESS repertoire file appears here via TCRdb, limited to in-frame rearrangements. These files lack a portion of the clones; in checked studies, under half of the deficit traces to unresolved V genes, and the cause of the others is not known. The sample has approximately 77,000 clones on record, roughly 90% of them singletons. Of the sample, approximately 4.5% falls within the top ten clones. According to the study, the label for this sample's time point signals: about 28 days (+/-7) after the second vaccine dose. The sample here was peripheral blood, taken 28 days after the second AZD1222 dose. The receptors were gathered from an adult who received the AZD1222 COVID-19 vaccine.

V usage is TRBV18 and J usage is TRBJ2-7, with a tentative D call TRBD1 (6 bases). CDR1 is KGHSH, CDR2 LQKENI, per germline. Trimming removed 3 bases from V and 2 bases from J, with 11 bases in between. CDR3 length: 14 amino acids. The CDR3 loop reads CASSPRDKAYEQYF. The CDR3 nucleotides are TGTGCCAGCTCACCTCGGGACAAGGCCTACGAGCAGTACTTC.

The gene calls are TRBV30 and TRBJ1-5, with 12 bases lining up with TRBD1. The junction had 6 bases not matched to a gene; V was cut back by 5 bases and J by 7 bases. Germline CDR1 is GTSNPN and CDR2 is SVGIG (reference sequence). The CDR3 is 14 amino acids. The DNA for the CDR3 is TGTGCCTGGGCGGGGACAGGGGGCCGGCAGCCCCAGCATTTT. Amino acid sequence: CAWAGTGGRQPQHF.

CDR3 coding DNA: TGTGCCAGCAGCTTAAATATTATTCTCACAGGGGGCGGCTATGGCTACACCTTC. Amino acids: CASSLNIILTGGGYGYTF. This sequence joins TRBV7-9 and TRBJ1-2; 9 bases fit TRBD1. CDR1 and CDR2 (germline): SEHNR, FQNEAQ (reference sequence). The trim removed 2 bases at V and 4 bases at J, leaving 14 bases unmatched. CDR3 length: 18 amino acids.

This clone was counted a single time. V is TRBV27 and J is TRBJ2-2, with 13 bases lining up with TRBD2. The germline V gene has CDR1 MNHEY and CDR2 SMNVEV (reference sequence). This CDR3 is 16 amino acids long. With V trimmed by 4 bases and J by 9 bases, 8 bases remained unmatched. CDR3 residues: CASSSPGLAGPRELFF. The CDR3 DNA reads TGTGCCAGCAGTTCTCCGGGACTAGCGGGACCCCGGGAGCTGTTTTTT.

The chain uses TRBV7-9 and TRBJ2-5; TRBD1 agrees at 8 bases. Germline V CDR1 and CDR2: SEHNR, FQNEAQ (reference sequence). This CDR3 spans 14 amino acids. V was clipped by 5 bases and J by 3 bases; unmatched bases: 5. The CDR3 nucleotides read TGTGCCAGCAGCGGACAGGGTAGGGAAGAGACCCAGTACTTC. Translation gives CASSGQGREETQYF. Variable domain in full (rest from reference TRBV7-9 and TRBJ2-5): DTGVSQNPRHKITKRGQNVTFRCDPISEHNRLYWYRQTLGQGPEFLTYFQNEAQLEKSRLLSDRFSAERPKGSFSTLEIQRTEQGDSAMYLCASSGQGREETQYFGPGTRLLVL.

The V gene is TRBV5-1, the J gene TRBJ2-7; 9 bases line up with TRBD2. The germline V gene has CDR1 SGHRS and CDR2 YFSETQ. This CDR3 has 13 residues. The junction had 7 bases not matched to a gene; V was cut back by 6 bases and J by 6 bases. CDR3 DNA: TGCGCCAGCACTCTTATAGCGGGAGCCGAGCAGTACTTC. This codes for CASTLIAGAEQYF.

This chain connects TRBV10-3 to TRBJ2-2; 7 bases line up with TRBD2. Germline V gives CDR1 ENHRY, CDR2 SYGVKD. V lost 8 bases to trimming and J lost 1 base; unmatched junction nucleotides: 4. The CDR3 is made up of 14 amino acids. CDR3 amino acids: CAIGGGRNTGELFF. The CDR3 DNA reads TGTGCCATCGGGGGAGGGCGGAACACCGGGGAGCTGTTTTTT.

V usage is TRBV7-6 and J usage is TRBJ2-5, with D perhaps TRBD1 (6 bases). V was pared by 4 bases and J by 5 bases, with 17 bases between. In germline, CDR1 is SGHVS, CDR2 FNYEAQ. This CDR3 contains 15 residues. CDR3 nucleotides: TGTGCCAGCAGCTGGGCAGGGGCTGCCCCGGAGACCCAGTACTTC. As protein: CASSWAGAAPETQYF.

CDR3 bases: TGTGCCAGCAGCCCCCGCAGCGGCCCTAGCACAGATACGCAGTATTTT. Translated: CASSPRSGPSTDTQYF. This chain links TRBV7-7 with TRBJ2-3, with a possible D match to TRBD2 (5 bases). Germline CDR1 and CDR2: SSHAT and FNYEAQ (reference sequence). The CDR3 sequence is 16 residues long. The V gene lost 5 bases and the J gene lost 0 bases, with 15 bases spanning the gap.

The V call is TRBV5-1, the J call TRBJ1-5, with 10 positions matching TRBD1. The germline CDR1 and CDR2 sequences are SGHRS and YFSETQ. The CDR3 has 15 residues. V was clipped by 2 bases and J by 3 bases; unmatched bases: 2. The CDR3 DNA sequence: TGCGCCAGCAGCTTTGGACAGGGGGACAATCAGCCCCAGCATTTT. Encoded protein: CASSFGQGDNQPQHF.

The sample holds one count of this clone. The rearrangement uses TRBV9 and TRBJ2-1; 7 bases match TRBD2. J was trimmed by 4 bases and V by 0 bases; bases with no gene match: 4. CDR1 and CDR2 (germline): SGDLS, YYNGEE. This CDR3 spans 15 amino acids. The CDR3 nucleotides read TGTGCCAGCAGCGTAGATCAGCGGGAATACAATGAGCAGTTCTTC. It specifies CASSVDQREYNEQFF. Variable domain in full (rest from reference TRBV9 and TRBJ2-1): DSGVTQTPKHLITATGQRVTLRCSPRSGDLSVYWYQQSLDQGLQFLIQYYNGEERAKGNILERFSAQQFPDLHSELNLSSLELGDSALYFCASSVDQREYNEQFFGPGTRLTVL.

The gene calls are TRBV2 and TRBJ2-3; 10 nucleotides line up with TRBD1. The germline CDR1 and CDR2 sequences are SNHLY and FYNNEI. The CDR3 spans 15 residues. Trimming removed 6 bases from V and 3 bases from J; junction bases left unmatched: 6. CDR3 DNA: TGTGCCAGCAGCGGACAGGGGGTGGGAACAGATACGCAGTATTTT. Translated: CASSGQGVGTDTQYF.

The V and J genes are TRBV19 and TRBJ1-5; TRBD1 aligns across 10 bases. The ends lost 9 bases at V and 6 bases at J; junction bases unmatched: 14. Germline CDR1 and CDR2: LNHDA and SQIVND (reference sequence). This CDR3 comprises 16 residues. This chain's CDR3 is CARREPGQGEGQPQHF. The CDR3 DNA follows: TGTGCCAGAAGGGAGCCAGGACAGGGGGAAGGTCAGCCCCAGCATTTT.